This TCR beta chain was found in a study of T cells in Graves' hyperthyroidism and ophthalmopathy. Study outcomes and limitations: Most expanded thyroid clonotypes above 0.001 recurred in blood.

RNA transcripts were the template for amplifying TCR beta CDR3 regions. TCR CDR3 regions were first amplified by RT-PCR with HTBI primers. MiXCR, run by TCRdb on the multiplex PCR reads, gives a single entry per CDR3 protein. The sample yields nearly 600,000 distinct CDR3 sequences, approximately 15% seen once. This clonotype was seen ten or more times. As yet, its antigen is unknown. Germline CDR1 is LNHDA and CDR2 is SQIVND (reference sequence). The CDR3 loop spans 12 amino acids. V was cut by 5 bases and J by 8 bases, with 12 bases left in between. The specimen was blood. V usage is TRBV19 and J usage is TRBJ1-1; possible D gene TRBD1, 6 bases. This sequence originates from a woman aged 25 to 39 with Graves' hyperthyroidism that later progressed to Graves' ophthalmopathy. The CDR3 DNA reads TGTGCCAGTAGTCATCGGACAGACGAAGCTTTCTTT. Encoded protein: CASSHRTDEAFF.